Included here is one TCR beta chain sequence, with context. Its antigen is as yet unknown. The sample originates from a study of CD8 T cells in ankylosing spondylitis. Study-wide results and limits: Reported data indicate significant enrichment of disease-linked clones within matched ankylosing spondylitis synovial fluid. Within ankylosing spondylitis blood, a TCR beta motif made up of several highly homologous variants appeared to be characteristic.

Losses at the gene ends were 0 bases for V and 4 bases for J; bases not matched to a gene: 8. The CDR3 covers 17 residues. Germline V lookup: CDR1 LGHNA, CDR2 YSLEER. TCRdb processed the 5' RACE reads anew with MiXCR; each CDR3 protein has one entry. This sample has under 300,000 distinct CDR3 sequences, with approximately 20% found just once. This TCR came from a male donor with ankylosing spondylitis or in good health (not recorded which). The sequencing input was blood, either unsorted or a sorted T cell fraction (not recorded which). The chain has TRBV4-3 and TRBJ2-1, with TRBD2 identical over 8 bases. As DNA, the CDR3 is TGCGCCAGCAGCCAAGATTTCTTAGCGGGGAAGTACAATGAGCAGTTCTTC. It translates to CASSQDFLAGKYNEQFF.